This TCR beta chain was identified during a study of blood T cell repertoires in COVID-19. Germline values: CDR1 MDHEN, CDR2 SYDVKM. The CDR3 is 15 amino acids. V lost 5 bases, J lost 1 base, and 11 bases lay in between. Assay used: immunoSEQ multiplex PCR; TCRdb lists only in-frame clones, some missing. The data hold some 330,000 clones, with 92% observed a single time. The chain recombines TRBV28 with TRBJ2-2; D is possibly TRBD1 (6 bases). Sequencing input: PBMCs or T cells enriched from blood (not recorded which). The clonotype comes from a woman between 25 and 40 years old who had recovered from COVID-19. The CDR3 DNA is TGTGCCAGCAGTCTGACGACAGGGAACACCGGGGAGCTGTTTTTT. It specifies CASSLTTGNTGELFF.